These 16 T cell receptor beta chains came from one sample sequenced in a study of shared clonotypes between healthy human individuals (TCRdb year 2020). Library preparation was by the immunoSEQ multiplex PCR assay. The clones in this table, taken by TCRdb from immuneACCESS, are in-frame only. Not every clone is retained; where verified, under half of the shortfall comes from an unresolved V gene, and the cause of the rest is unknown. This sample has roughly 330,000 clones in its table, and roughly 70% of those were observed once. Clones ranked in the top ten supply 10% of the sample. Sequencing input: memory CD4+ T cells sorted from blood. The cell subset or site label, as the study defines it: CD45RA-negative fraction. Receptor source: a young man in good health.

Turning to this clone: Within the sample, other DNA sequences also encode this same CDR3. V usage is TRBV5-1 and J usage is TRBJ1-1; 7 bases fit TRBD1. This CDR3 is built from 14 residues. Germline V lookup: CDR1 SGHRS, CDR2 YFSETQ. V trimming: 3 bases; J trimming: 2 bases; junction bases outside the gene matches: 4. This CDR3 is CASSSGQTNTEAFF. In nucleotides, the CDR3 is TGCGCCAGCAGCTCGGGACAGACCAACACTGAAGCTTTCTTT.

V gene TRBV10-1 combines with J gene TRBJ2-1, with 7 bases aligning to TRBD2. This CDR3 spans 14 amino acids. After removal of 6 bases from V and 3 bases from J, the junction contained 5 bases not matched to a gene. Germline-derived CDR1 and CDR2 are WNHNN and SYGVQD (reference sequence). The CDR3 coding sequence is TGCGCCAGCAGAGCGGGGCCCGGCTACAATGAGCAGTTCTTC. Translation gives CASRAGPGYNEQFF.

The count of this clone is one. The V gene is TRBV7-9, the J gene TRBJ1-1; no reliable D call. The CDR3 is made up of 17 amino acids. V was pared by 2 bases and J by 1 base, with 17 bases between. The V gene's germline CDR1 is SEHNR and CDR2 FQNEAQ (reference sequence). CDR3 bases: TGTGCCAGCAGCTTACCCAGGAGCCAGCAGACGAACACTGAAGCTTTCTTT. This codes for CASSLPRSQQTNTEAFF.

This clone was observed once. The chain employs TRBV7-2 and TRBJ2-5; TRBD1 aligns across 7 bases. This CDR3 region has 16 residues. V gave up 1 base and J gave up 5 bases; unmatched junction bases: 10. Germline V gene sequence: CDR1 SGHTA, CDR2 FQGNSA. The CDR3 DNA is TGTGCCAGCAGCTTAGTCCGGGCAGGGGGTACGGAGACCCAGTACTTC. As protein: CASSLVRAGGTETQYF.

The CDR3 sequence is CASQLYQAETQYF. As DNA, the CDR3 is TGTGCCAGCCAACTCTACCAGGCGGAGACCCAGTACTTC. This chain uses TRBV7-9 with TRBJ2-5, with D unresolved. This CDR3 has 13 amino acids. The germline CDR1 and CDR2 sequences are SEHNR and FQNEAQ (reference sequence). With 8 bases removed from V and 5 bases from J, the gap between germline ends came to 15 bases.

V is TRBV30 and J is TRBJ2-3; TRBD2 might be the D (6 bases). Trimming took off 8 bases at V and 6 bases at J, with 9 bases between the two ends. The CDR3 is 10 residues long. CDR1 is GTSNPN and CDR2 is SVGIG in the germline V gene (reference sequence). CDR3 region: CARGGDTQYF. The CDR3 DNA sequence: TGTGCCCGGGGAGGTGATACGCAGTATTTT.

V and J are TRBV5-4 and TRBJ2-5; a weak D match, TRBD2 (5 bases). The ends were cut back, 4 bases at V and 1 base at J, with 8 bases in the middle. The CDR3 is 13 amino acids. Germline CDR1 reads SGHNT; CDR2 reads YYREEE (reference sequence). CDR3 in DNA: TGTGCCAGCAGCGACGGGATCCAAGAGACCCAGTACTTC. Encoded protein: CASSDGIQETQYF.

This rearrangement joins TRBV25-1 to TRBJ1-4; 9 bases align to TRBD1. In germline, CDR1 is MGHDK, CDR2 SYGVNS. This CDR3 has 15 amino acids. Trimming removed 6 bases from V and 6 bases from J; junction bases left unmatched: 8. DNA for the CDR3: TGTGCCAGCAGCGCCGACAGGGGGGGAGATGAAAAACTGTTTTTT. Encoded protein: CASSADRGGDEKLFF.

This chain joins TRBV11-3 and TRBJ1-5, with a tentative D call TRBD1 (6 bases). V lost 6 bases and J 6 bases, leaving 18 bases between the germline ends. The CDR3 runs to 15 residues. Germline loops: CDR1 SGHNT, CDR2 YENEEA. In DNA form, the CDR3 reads TGTGCCAGCAGTCAGGGTCCCACAGGGTCTCAGCCCCAGCATTTT. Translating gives CASSQGPTGSQPQHF.

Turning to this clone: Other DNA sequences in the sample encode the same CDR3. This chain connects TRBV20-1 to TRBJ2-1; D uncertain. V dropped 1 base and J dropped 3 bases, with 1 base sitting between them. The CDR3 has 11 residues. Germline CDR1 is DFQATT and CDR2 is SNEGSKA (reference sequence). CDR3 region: CSARVYNEQFF. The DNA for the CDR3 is TGCAGTGCTAGAGTCTACAATGAGCAGTTCTTC.

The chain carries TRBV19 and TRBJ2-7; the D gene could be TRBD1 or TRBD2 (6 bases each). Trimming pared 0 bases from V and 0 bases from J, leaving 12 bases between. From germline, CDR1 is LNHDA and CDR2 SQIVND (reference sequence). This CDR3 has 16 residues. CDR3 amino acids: CASSIEGGLGSYEQYF. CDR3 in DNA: TGTGCCAGTAGTATAGAGGGGGGCCTTGGCTCCTACGAGCAGTACTTC.

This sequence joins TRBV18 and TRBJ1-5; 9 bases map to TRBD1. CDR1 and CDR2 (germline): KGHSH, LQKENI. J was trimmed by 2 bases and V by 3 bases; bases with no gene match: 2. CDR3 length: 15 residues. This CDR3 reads CASSPGQGGNQPQHF. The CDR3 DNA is TGTGCCAGCTCACCGGGACAGGGCGGCAATCAGCCCCAGCATTTT.

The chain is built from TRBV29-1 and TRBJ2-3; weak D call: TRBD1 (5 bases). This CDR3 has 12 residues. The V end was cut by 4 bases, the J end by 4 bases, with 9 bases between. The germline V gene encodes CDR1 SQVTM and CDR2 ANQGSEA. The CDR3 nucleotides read TGCAGCGTTGTACAGGACCCAGATACGCAGTATTTT. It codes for CSVVQDPDTQYF.

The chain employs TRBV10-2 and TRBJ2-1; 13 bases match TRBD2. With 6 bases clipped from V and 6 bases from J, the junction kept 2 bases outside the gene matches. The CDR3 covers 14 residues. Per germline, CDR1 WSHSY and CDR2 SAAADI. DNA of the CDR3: TGCGCCAGCAGCCGGACTAGCGGGGGCAATGAGCAGTTCTTC. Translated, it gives CASSRTSGGNEQFF.

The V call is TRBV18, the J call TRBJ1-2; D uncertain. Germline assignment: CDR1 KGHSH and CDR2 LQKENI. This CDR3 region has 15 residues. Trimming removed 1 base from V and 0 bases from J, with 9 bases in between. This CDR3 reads CASSPQGQANYGYTF. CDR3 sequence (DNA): TGTGCCAGCTCACCACAGGGCCAAGCTAACTATGGCTACACCTTC.

CDR3 amino acids: CASSLSPGQGGEQYF. Here the CDR3 DNA reads TGCGCCAGCAGCTTGTCACCGGGACAGGGAGGCGAGCAGTACTTC. The rearrangement links TRBV5-1 to TRBJ2-7; TRBD1 matches at 9 bases. Per germline, CDR1 SGHRS and CDR2 YFSETQ. This CDR3 is built from 15 residues. The V segment lost 1 base and the J segment 6 bases; nucleotides outside the gene matches: 8.